These 28 T cell receptor beta chains came from one sample sequenced in a study of cytomegalovirus exposure and HLA in healthy donors. Researchers ran the PCR with 60 Vbeta and 13 Jbeta primers. The repertoire was sequenced with immunoSEQ multiplex PCR; TCRdb's copy has only in-frame clones and lacks some. The sample contains under 200,000 clones, around 80% of which appear only once. The material sequenced was PBMCs. These receptors originate from a man aged 40-50 years in good health and CMV-seronegative.

The J gene is TRBJ2-7, the V gene TRBV14; 8 positions match TRBD1. V was clipped by 4 bases and J by 6 bases; unmatched bases: 14. Germline V lookup: CDR1 SGHDN, CDR2 FVKESK. CDR3 size: 16 residues. DNA of the CDR3: TGTGCCAGCAGCCGAGCACCGGGACAGGAAGGGCTCGAGCAGTACTTC. It specifies CASSRAPGQEGLEQYF. Complete variable domain (other parts from reference TRBV14 and TRBJ2-7): EAGVTQFPSHSVIEKGQTVTLRCDPISGHDNLYWYRRVMGKEIKFLLHFVKESKQDESGMPNNRFLAERTGGTYSTLKVQPAELEDSGVYFCASSRAPGQEGLEQYFGPGTRLTVT.

The chain joins TRBV25-1 to TRBJ1-1; perhaps TRBD1 as D (6 bases). This CDR3 region has 14 residues. Germline V gene data show CDR1 as MGHDK and CDR2 as SYGVNS. Trimming shortened V by 1 base and J by 7 bases, and 13 bases separated the two germline ends. CDR3: CASSELGGQVEAFF. DNA for the CDR3: TGTGCCAGCAGTGAATTGGGGGGGCAGGTTGAAGCTTTCTTT.

This sequence joins TRBV9 and TRBJ2-2; tentative D call: TRBD2 (5 bases). The CDR3 totals 13 residues. Germline CDR1 is SGDLS and CDR2 is YYNGEE. V lost 4 bases and J 2 bases, leaving 6 bases between the germline ends. CDR3 sequence reads: CASSRTNTGELFF. The DNA for the CDR3 is TGTGCCAGCAGCCGGACTAACACCGGGGAGCTGTTTTTT.

This chain connects TRBV10-3 to TRBJ2-3; a possible D gene is TRBD1 (6 bases). The CDR3 runs to 14 residues. Germline loops: CDR1 ENHRY, CDR2 SYGVKD. V shed 9 bases and J shed 1 base, with 14 bases lying between them. DNA of the CDR3: TGTGCCATGGGTAGGGGGACGGGCACAGATACGCAGTATTTT. Translated, it gives CAMGRGTGTDTQYF.

Comments on this clone: One end of the junction varies from germline; a read error may be responsible. Other nucleotide sequences from this sample produce the same CDR3. This sequence joins TRBV5-1 and TRBJ2-5, with D perhaps TRBD1 (5 bases). Per germline, CDR1 SGHRS and CDR2 YFSETQ. The CDR3 totals 14 residues. CDR3 protein: CASSLAGSQETQYF. The CDR3 DNA is TGCGCCAGCAGCTTGGCAGGGTCTCAAGAGACCCAATACTTC.

In its sample, this clone was seen a few times. The V and J genes are TRBV6-5 and TRBJ1-6; no definite D call. The CDR3 spans 15 residues. Germline values: CDR1 MNHEY, CDR2 SVGAGI. Deletions cut 5 bases from V and 6 bases from J, with 14 bases between. The CDR3 reads CASSTSGTLNSPLHF. Written as DNA, the CDR3 is TGTGCCAGCAGTACCTCAGGAACCCTTAATTCACCCCTCCACTTT.

The chain recombines TRBV18 with TRBJ1-2; 7 nucleotides line up with TRBD1. The CDR3 consists of 14 residues. V lost 3 bases to trimming and J lost 6 bases; unmatched junction nucleotides: 7. Germline V gives CDR1 KGHSH, CDR2 LQKENI. For the CDR3, the DNA is TGTGCCAGCTCACCCACAGGGGTGGGCGATGGCTACACCTTC. Its translation is CASSPTGVGDGYTF. The whole variable domain, filled in from reference TRBV18 and TRBJ1-2, reads NAGVMQNPRHLVRRRGQEARLRCSPMKGHSHVYWYRQLPEEGLKFMVYLQKENIIDESGMPKERFSAEFPKEGPSILRIQQVVRGDSAAYFCASSPTGVGDGYTFGSGTRLTVV.

The chain recombines TRBV9 with TRBJ2-7; the D gene is possibly TRBD2 (6 bases). Germline V CDR1 and CDR2: SGDLS, YYNGEE. This CDR3 has 16 residues. V was pared by 4 bases and J by 6 bases, with 23 bases between. The CDR3, as DNA: TGTGCCAGCAGCCCACGACTAGAGTATTTGCCCAGCGAGCAGTACTTC. This codes for CASSPRLEYLPSEQYF.

The rearrangement uses TRBV19 and TRBJ2-1, with 10 bases identical to TRBD2. Germline CDR1 is LNHDA and CDR2 is SQIVND (reference sequence). The CDR3 extends over 14 amino acids. V shed 11 bases, J shed 2 bases, and the junction held 6 bases outside the gene matches. This CDR3 is CAANSGGPYNEQFF. The DNA of the CDR3 is TGTGCCGCAAATAGCGGGGGGCCCTACAATGAGCAGTTCTTC.

The chain recombines TRBV5-1 with TRBJ2-5, with D possibly TRBD1 on 5 matching bases. This CDR3 spans 11 amino acids. With 2 bases removed from V and 7 bases from J, the gap between germline ends came to 6 bases. The V gene's germline CDR1 is SGHRS and CDR2 YFSETQ. The CDR3: CASSFDRTQYF. CDR3 DNA: TGCGCCAGCAGCTTCGACAGGACCCAGTACTTC.

This chain joins TRBV5-4 and TRBJ2-1, with 8 bases lining up with TRBD1. This CDR3 region has 15 residues. Looked up from germline, CDR1 is SGHNT and CDR2 is YYREEE (reference sequence). Losses at the gene ends were 4 bases for V and 2 bases for J; bases not matched to a gene: 5. CDR3 DNA: TGTGCCAGCAGCATCGACAGGGGCCCCTACAATGAGCAGTTCTTC. Residues: CASSIDRGPYNEQFF.

The genes are TRBV27 and TRBJ2-7; 9 nucleotides match TRBD1. The V segment lost 0 bases and the J segment 2 bases; nucleotides outside the gene matches: 2. CDR3 length equals 15 residues. CDR1 and CDR2 from the germline V gene are MNHEY and SMNVEV (reference sequence). The CDR3, as DNA: TGTGCCAGCAGTTTATCGTACAGGGGGCCCTACGAGCAGTACTTC. Amino acids: CASSLSYRGPYEQYF.

The rearrangement joins TRBV21-1 to TRBJ2-5; the DNA was not used to check the table's D call, TRBD2. TRBV21-1 is a documented pseudogene. CDR3 length equals 15 residues. As DNA, the CDR3 is TGTGCCAGCAGCACGTGGAACCTTAGGCGGGAGACCCAGTACTTC. Its translation: CASSTWNLRRETQYF.

The chain couples TRBV7-8 to TRBJ2-3; TRBD2 matches at 10 bases. The CDR3 runs 16 residues. Trimming removed 4 bases from V and 3 bases from J; junction bases left unmatched: 7. CDR1 and CDR2 (germline): SGHVS, FQNEAQ. The CDR3 nucleotides are TGTGCCAGCAGCTCCAGGGCTAGCGGGAGAACAGATACGCAGTATTTT. Its protein is CASSSRASGRTDTQYF. Variable domain in full (rest from reference TRBV7-8 and TRBJ2-3): GAGVSQSPRYKVAKRGQDVALRCDPISGHVSLFWYQQALGQGPEFLTYFQNEAQLDKSGLPSDRFFAERPEGSVSTLKIQRTQQEDSAVYLCASSSRASGRTDTQYFGPGTRLTVL.

V usage is TRBV10-3 and J usage is TRBJ1-5; 8 positions agree with TRBD1. The V and J ends lost 3 bases and 0 bases, in that order; junction bases with no gene match: 7. CDR1 is ENHRY and CDR2 is SYGVKD in the germline V gene. The CDR3 is 17 amino acids. Written as DNA, the CDR3 is TGTGCCATCAGTGATGGACAGGGAGCATATAGCAATCAGCCCCAGCATTTT. Amino acid sequence: CAISDGQGAYSNQPQHF.

The chain recombines TRBV20-1 with TRBJ1-2; no reliable D call. The CDR3 consists of 11 residues. Trimming took off 1 base at V and 8 bases at J, with 8 bases between the two ends. Germline values: CDR1 DFQATT, CDR2 SNEGSKA (reference sequence). The CDR3 DNA is TGCAGTGCTAGAGGGAGAGGGGGCTACACCTTC. Amino acids: CSARGRGGYTF.

This clone was seen a few times. This chain joins TRBV29-1 and TRBJ1-1; 10 bases agree with TRBD1. The CDR3 consists of 13 residues. V trimming: 6 bases; J trimming: 4 bases; junction bases outside the gene matches: 5. The germline gives CDR1 SQVTM, CDR2 ANQGSEA. CDR3 DNA: TGCAGCGTCCGGACAGGGGGAAGCACTGAAGCTTTCTTT. This encodes CSVRTGGSTEAFF.

The chain uses TRBV6-5 and TRBJ2-1; 7 positions match TRBD2. The CDR3 runs to 12 residues. The junction had 4 bases not matched to a gene; V was cut back by 9 bases and J by 5 bases. Germline CDR1 and CDR2: MNHEY and SVGAGI. CDR3 nucleotide sequence: TGTGCCAGTGGGAGGGCCAACAATGAGCAGTTCTTC. Translated, it gives CASGRANNEQFF.

The J gene is TRBJ1-1, the V gene TRBV11-3; weak D call: TRBD1 (6 bases). Germline CDR1 reads SGHNT; CDR2 reads YENEEA. CDR3 length: 12 residues. V was pared by 5 bases and J by 8 bases, with 12 bases between. The CDR3 region has the DNA TGTGCCAGCAGCAACAGGGTCAACGAAGCTTTCTTT. It encodes CASSNRVNEAFF. The entire variable domain, with the rest obtained from reference TRBV11-3 and TRBJ1-1, is as follows: EAGVVQSPRYKIIEKKQPVAFWCNPISGHNTLYWYLQNLGQGPELLIRYENEEAVDDSQLPKDRFSAERLKGVDSTLKIQPAELGDSAVYLCASSNRVNEAFFGQGTRLTVV.

The chain is built from TRBV5-1 and TRBJ2-3, with D perhaps TRBD2 (6 bases). This CDR3 region has 15 residues. The V end lost 0 bases, the J end lost 2 bases, and 10 bases lay between the germline ends. Germline CDR1 reads SGHRS; CDR2 reads YFSETQ. The chain's CDR3 is CASSLVRGLTDTQYF. CDR3 nucleotides: TGCGCCAGCAGCTTGGTTAGGGGACTCACAGATACGCAGTATTTT. The full variable domain, rest sourced from reference TRBV5-1 and TRBJ2-3, is KAGVTQTPRYLIKTRGQQVTLSCSPISGHRSVSWYQQTPGQGLQFLFEYFSETQRNKGNFPGRFSGRQFSNSRSEMNVSTLELGDSALYLCASSLVRGLTDTQYFGPGTRLTVL.

This clone was detected only a few times. The chain employs TRBV9 and TRBJ2-3; tentatively, D is TRBD2 (6 bases). V was pared by 0 bases and J by 5 bases, with 10 bases between. The V gene's germline CDR1 is SGDLS and CDR2 YYNGEE. The CDR3 has 14 amino acids. CDR3 DNA: TGTGCCAGCAGCGTAGTCCAGGAGGGAGATACGCAGTATTTT. Translating it yields CASSVVQEGDTQYF.

The chain carries TRBV27 and TRBJ1-5; TRBD1 is a possible D gene (5 bases). The CDR3 contains 15 residues. CDR1 is MNHEY and CDR2 is SMNVEV in the germline V gene (reference sequence). Trimming shortened V by 6 bases and J by 4 bases, and 16 bases separated the two germline ends. The CDR3 protein is CASSPDTLLNQPQHF. As DNA, the CDR3 is TGTGCCAGCAGCCCGGACACTTTGCTTAATCAGCCCCAGCATTTT.

The CDR3 is CASSQGQGLSQPQHF. CDR3 sequence (DNA): TGTGCCAGCAGTCAAGGACAGGGGTTAAGTCAGCCCCAGCATTTT. The rearrangement joins TRBV27 to TRBJ1-5; TRBD1 agrees at 9 bases. V lost 5 bases, J lost 6 bases, and 8 bases stayed unmatched. CDR3 length: 15 residues. Germline assignment: CDR1 MNHEY and CDR2 SMNVEV (reference sequence).

The chain recombines TRBV19 with TRBJ2-3, with no clear D. This CDR3 contains 15 residues. Deletions cut 3 bases from V and 4 bases from J, with 14 bases between. The germline gives CDR1 LNHDA, CDR2 SQIVND (reference sequence). The DNA of the CDR3 is TGTGCCAGTAGTATCGGAAACTCCGGAGCAGATACGCAGTATTTT. As protein: CASSIGNSGADTQYF.

The chain carries TRBV4-1 and TRBJ1-4, with 8 nucleotides matching TRBD1. The CDR3 runs to 14 residues. V was pared by 4 bases and J by 8 bases, with 6 bases of the junction left unmatched. The germline V gene has CDR1 MGHRA and CDR2 YSYEKL. The CDR3 sequence is CASSRGQGYEKLFF. In DNA, the CDR3 is TGCGCCAGCAGCCGCGGACAGGGTTACGAAAAACTGTTTTTT.

The chain carries TRBV30 and TRBJ2-5; TRBD1 is a possible D gene (5 bases). The V and J ends lost 0 bases and 7 bases respectively, with 18 bases between them. Germline-derived CDR1 and CDR2 are GTSNPN and SVGIG (reference sequence). The CDR3 sequence is 15 residues long. The CDR3 DNA reads TGTGCCTGGAGTGTAAAGGGGAAACATTCGGGGACCCAGTACTTC. It translates to CAWSVKGKHSGTQYF.

The rearrangement joins TRBV4-3 to TRBJ2-5, with a tentative D call TRBD1 (6 bases). CDR1 LGHNA and CDR2 YSLEER come from the germline V gene. The length of the CDR3 is 15 residues. Trimming shortened V by 4 bases and J by 0 bases, and 12 bases separated the two germline ends. CDR3 nucleotides: TGCGCCAGCAGCCTAAACAGGGCATACCAAGAGACCCAGTACTTC. Translation: CASSLNRAYQETQYF.

The gene calls are TRBV9 and TRBJ2-1; the D is unclear. This CDR3 comprises 15 residues. V was shortened by 3 bases and J by 2 bases, with 12 bases between the two germline ends. Germline V lookup: CDR1 SGDLS, CDR2 YYNGEE. The CDR3 DNA follows: TGTGCCAGCAGCGAGTATCCACATACCTACAATGAGCAGTTCTTC. Translating it yields CASSEYPHTYNEQFF.